This T cell receptor (beta chain) is drawn from a study of T cell changes during pregnancy in multiple sclerosis (dated by TCRdb to the late 2010s). In terms of the full investigation: The study looked at changes in the T cell repertoire across pregnancy in women with multiple sclerosis.

Library prep was done by the immunoSEQ multiplex PCR assay. TCRdb took this table from immuneACCESS and kept in-frame rearrangements with V and J called. Such tables lack part of the clones; where checked against another copy, unresolved V genes explain under half of the gap, and the rest is unexplained. The sample data list approximately 40,000 clones, and approximately 90% of these were observed just once. More than 0.55% of the sample belongs to the ten largest clones. Its CDR3 holds 14 amino acids, cysteine through phenylalanine. Of the read, only the CDR3 DNA is kept; its 42 bases are in frame from base 1. V and J lose 2 bases and 2 bases, and a span of 10 bases separates them. Taken from the germline V gene, the CDR1 and CDR2 loops are SGHRS and YFSETQ. A word on this clone: Its recognized antigen is unknown. It has no much larger one-base neighbor in the sample; base qualities were not kept.

The material was CD4+ T cells from peripheral blood mononuclear cells, obtained before pregnancy. Rearrangement joined TRBV5-1 to TRBJ2-5; the D gene is possibly TRBD2, with 5 bases matching. The sequence came from a female donor with multiple sclerosis, enrolled in a pregnancy study. Here the CDR3 is given as CASSLLREQETQYF. At the DNA level, the sequence is TGCGCCAGCAGCTTATTGAGGGAACAAGAGACCCAGTACTTC.